This record covers a single T cell receptor beta chain. The specificity of this receptor is unknown. Nothing much larger sits one base from this clone, and base qualities are not available. This sample stems from a study of shared clonotypes between healthy human individuals (dated by TCRdb to the early 2020s). Regarding the study in general: A couple of women and a few men aged 18 to 49 years were included in the cohort. For each donor, three plates each were used for CD4 naive and CD4 memory, two plates were used for CD8 naive, and one plate was used for CD8 memory. To estimate repertoire size and how much clonotypes are shared between individuals, the study performed deep sequencing of blood TCR repertoires from roughly five healthy adults. To increase sequencing depth and limit assay-specific biases, different laboratories used diverse techniques to prepare libraries and sequence TCR repertoires. Leukapheresis yielded between about 0.9 and 9 billion PBMCs per donor. Overall study outcomes, separate from this receptor: When several donors were compared, the shared fraction of clonotypes was about 5% for naive CD4, around 3.5% for naive CD8, more than 2% for memory CD4, and about 0.36% for memory CD8. Compared with non-shared clonotypes, clonotypes shared by all four sorted-subset donors had higher generation probabilities. Rarefaction of sorted-subset datasets indicated incomplete sequencing despite the large sequencing depth. Pairwise subsampling indicated that sequencing depth was expected to affect the degree of clonotype sharing among donors. Larger estimated clonotype richness was generally found for naive subsets than for memory subsets. Sampling was restricted to blood, and TCR repertoires in tissues likely differ from the TCR repertoires found in blood. The small number of donors limited the genetic and exposure-history diversity represented.

CD8 naive samples were obtained by positive selection for CCR7 among CD45RO-negative cells, yielding a CD45RA+CCR7+ population from which TemRA cells were excluded. The donors were healthy, HIV-negative adults who had no recently reported acute infections or vaccinations. Every donor was a Caucasian adult residing in Nashville, Tennessee, USA. Blood was obtained by leukapheresis, after which PBMCs were separated by Ficoll-Histopaque density gradient centrifugation and cryopreserved in liquid nitrogen vapor phase. Purity and quantity of every magnetically sorted T cell population were checked by analytical flow cytometry. Each sorted fraction had its genomic DNA isolated and then quantified by UV absorbance on a Nanodrop 2000c. Using the deep immunoSEQ assay, multiplex PCR amplified TCR CDR3 regions from genomic DNA. For each cell subset, the extracted genomic DNA was distributed evenly across all wells of several immunoSEQ 96-well plates, and each plate served as one replicate. Each replicate PCR for sorted subsets received about 200 ng genomic DNA, equal to about 30,000 T cell genomes. Purified libraries were measured with a Qubit 3.0 fluorometer, size-checked on a Bioanalyzer 2100, and measured again with the KAPA Library Quantification kit. Every immunoSEQ 96-well plate was sequenced on a separate single-read 150-cycle Illumina NextSeq 550 flow cell. The authors' analysis ran thus. Because the immunoSEQ output held only junctional sequences and lacked quality scores, the filtering could not match the filtering applied to full-length reads. Sequences were annotated with PyIR, a Python wrapper for IgBLAST v1.9, using IMGT germline references to assign V/J genes and CDR3. Reads were removed for weak V/J assignments (E-value above 1e-6), missing CDR3, stop codons, out-of-frame junctions, or ambiguous translated residues. V3J clonotypes were defined as sequences sharing an identical inferred V gene, J gene, and CDR3 amino acid sequence. The percentage overlap between two repertoires was calculated by dividing the number of shared unique clonotypes by the size of the smaller repertoire. Repertoire richness was assessed with RTK rarefaction, the Chao1 estimator, and Recon v2.1 estimates of unobserved clonotypes. For all TCRbeta clonotypes obtained by the gDNA method from a handful of donors, generation probabilities were computed with OLGA. The table comes from immuneACCESS by way of TCRdb, which keeps in-frame sequences with V and J called. Part of the clones is missing from these tables; in studies checked, under half for an unresolved V gene and the rest for unknown reasons. D and trimming come from the DNA, and the V and J calls and clone size come from that table. This sample is represented by approximately 1.9 million clones; around 93% of them were singletons. Under 2% of the sample goes to the ten largest clones.

Reading from cysteine to phenylalanine, the CDR3 counts 17 amino acids. The retained sequence is limited to the CDR3, 51 bases, with the frame set at the first base. The germline V gene specifies SNHLY as CDR1 and FYNNEI as CDR2. V is shortened by 4 bases, J by 0 bases, and the region joining them spans 16 bases. This chain is built from TRBV2 and TRBJ1-5, with TRBD1 as a weak D call on 6 bases. Material for sequencing was naive CD8+ T cells from PBMCs. According to the study, the label for this sample's cell subset or site signals: CD45RA+CCR7+. The source of this sequence is a man younger than 35 in good health. Some clones in this sample may be carry-over from other donors' samples. The base sequence is TGTGCCAGCAGTGGGAGTCTGGACAGAGATAGCAATCAGCCCCAGCATTTT. The encoded protein is CASSGSLDRDSNQPQHF.